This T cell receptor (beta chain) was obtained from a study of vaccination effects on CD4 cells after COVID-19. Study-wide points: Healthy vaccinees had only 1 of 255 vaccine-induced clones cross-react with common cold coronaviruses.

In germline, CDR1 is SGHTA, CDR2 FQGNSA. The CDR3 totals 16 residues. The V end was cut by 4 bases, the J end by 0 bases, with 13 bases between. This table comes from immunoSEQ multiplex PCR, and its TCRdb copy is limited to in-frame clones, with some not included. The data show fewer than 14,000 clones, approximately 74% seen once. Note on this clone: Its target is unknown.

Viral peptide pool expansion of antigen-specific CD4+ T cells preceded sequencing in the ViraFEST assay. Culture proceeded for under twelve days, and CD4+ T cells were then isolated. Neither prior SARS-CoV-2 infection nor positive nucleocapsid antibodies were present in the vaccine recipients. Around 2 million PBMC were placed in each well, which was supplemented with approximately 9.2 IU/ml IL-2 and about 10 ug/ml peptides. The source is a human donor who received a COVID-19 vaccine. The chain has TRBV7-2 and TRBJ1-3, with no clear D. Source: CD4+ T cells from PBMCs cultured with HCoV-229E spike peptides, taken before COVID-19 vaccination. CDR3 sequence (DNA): TGTGCCAGCAGCTACCCGGCGACGAGCTCTGGAAACACCATATATTTT. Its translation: CASSYPATSSGNTIYF.